The 22 T cell receptor beta chains below all came from one sample that was sequenced in a study of blood T cell repertoires in COVID-19. Some clones are missing from TCRdb's copy, which holds only in-frame ones; the method was immunoSEQ multiplex PCR. The data hold a few hundred thousand clones, with 85% to 90% observed a single time. The sequenced sample consisted of PBMCs or T cells enriched from blood (not recorded which). All receptors come from a woman aged 45-60 years in a cohort exposed to, infected with or recovered from COVID-19 (not recorded which).

The chain is built from TRBV19 and TRBJ1-6; D perhaps matches TRBD1 (5 bases). V was trimmed by 4 bases and J by 1 base, leaving 8 bases between them. CDR1 is LNHDA and CDR2 is SQIVND in the germline V gene (reference sequence). CDR3 length: 15 amino acids. The CDR3 DNA follows: TGTGCCAGTAGTACCGGGGGGTCCTATAATTCACCCCTCCACTTT. As protein: CASSTGGSYNSPLHF. Combining the CDR3 with reference TRBV19 and TRBJ1-6 gives the whole variable domain DGGITQSPKYLFRKEGQNVTLSCEQNLNHDAMYWYRQDPGQGLRLIYYSQIVNDFQKGDIAEGYSVSREKKESFPLTVTSAQKNPTAFYLCASSTGGSYNSPLHFGNGTRLTVT.

CDR3: CASSSRGAGADTQYF. Here the CDR3 DNA reads TGTGCCAGCAGCTCCCGGGGGGCGGGCGCAGATACGCAGTATTTT. V gene TRBV14 combines with J gene TRBJ2-3; a possible D gene is TRBD2 (7 bases). This CDR3 is 15 amino acids long. Trimming took off 5 bases at V and 4 bases at J, with 16 bases between the two ends. Germline V gene sequence: CDR1 SGHDN, CDR2 FVKESK.

This chain connects TRBV9 to TRBJ2-3; the D is unclear. The CDR3 is 13 residues long. V was pared by 4 bases and J by 6 bases, with 12 bases between. CDR1 is SGDLS, CDR2 YYNGEE, per germline. CDR3 nucleotide sequence: TGTGCCAGCAGCCCCAACGCCGGGGATACGCAGTATTTT. Protein: CASSPNAGDTQYF.

The V call is TRBV3-1 (or the pseudogene TRBV3-2), the J call TRBJ1-1; TRBD1 matches at 9 bases. Looked up from germline, CDR1 is LGHDT and CDR2 is YNNKEL (reference sequence). The trim removed 4 bases at V and 1 base at J, leaving 7 bases unmatched. This CDR3 has 16 amino acids. The CDR3 DNA reads as TGTGCCAGCAGCCCACAGGGGGCGGGTAGGAACACTGAAGCTTTCTTT. Translation gives CASSPQGAGRNTEAFF.

This clone was counted a few times. The chain has TRBV14 and TRBJ1-2; TRBD1 might be the D (6 bases). This CDR3 region has 15 residues. Trimming removed 0 bases from V and 8 bases from J, with 16 bases in between. Germline loops: CDR1 SGHDN, CDR2 FVKESK. This CDR3 reads CASSQDHRVVKGYTF. CDR3 nucleotide sequence: TGTGCCAGCAGCCAAGACCACAGGGTTGTGAAGGGCTACACCTTC.

V usage is TRBV18 and J usage is TRBJ2-7; 8 nucleotides agree with TRBD2. V gave up 4 bases and J gave up 4 bases; unmatched junction bases: 6. Germline V gene lookup returns CDR1 KGHSH and CDR2 LQKENI. The CDR3 extends over 14 amino acids. CDR3: CASSRRGGGYEQYF. CDR3 DNA sequence: TGTGCCAGCTCACGGAGGGGCGGGGGGTACGAGCAGTACTTC.

Written as DNA, the CDR3 is TGTGCCAGCTCACCATCAAGGGGGCTCCGGAGCACTGAAGCTTTCTTT. Protein: CASSPSRGLRSTEAFF. The V gene is TRBV18, the J gene TRBJ1-1; 7 positions match TRBD1. The V gene end was trimmed by 2 bases and the J gene end by 4 bases; junction bases not matched to a gene: 10. CDR1 and CDR2 (germline): KGHSH, LQKENI. The CDR3 totals 16 residues.

The gene calls are TRBV2 and TRBJ2-2; 9 bases are a match to TRBD2. Losses at the gene ends were 6 bases for V and 2 bases for J; bases not matched to a gene: 1. The germline V gene encodes CDR1 SNHLY and CDR2 FYNNEI. CDR3 length: 14 residues. This CDR3 is CASRLAGNTGELFF. The CDR3 coding sequence is TGTGCCAGCAGACTAGCGGGTAACACCGGGGAGCTGTTTTTT.

J is TRBJ1-2 and V is TRBV2; the D is unclear. V was clipped by 4 bases and J by 0 bases, with 9 bases between them. The CDR3 runs 14 residues. Germline assignment: CDR1 SNHLY and CDR2 FYNNEI. The DNA of the CDR3 is TGTGCCAGCAGTGCTGGCCGATCTAACTATGGCTACACCTTC. Translating gives CASSAGRSNYGYTF.

The chain is built from TRBV27 and TRBJ2-7; 7 bases align to TRBD1. The trim removed 7 bases at V and 2 bases at J, leaving 5 bases unmatched. The germline gives CDR1 MNHEY, CDR2 SMNVEV (reference sequence). This CDR3 is 13 amino acids long. The CDR3 is CASNVGQTYEQYF. CDR3 sequence (DNA): TGTGCCAGCAACGTGGGACAGACCTACGAGCAGTACTTC.

This rearrangement joins TRBV11-2 to TRBJ2-2, with 10 bases identical to TRBD2. The CDR3 is 18 residues long. The germline gives CDR1 SGHAT, CDR2 FQNNGV. V trimming: 5 bases; J trimming: 0 bases; junction bases outside the gene matches: 9. The CDR3 loop is CASSPWLAGGPNTGELFF. CDR3 nucleotide sequence: TGTGCCAGCAGCCCCTGGTTAGCGGGGGGACCGAACACCGGGGAGCTGTTTTTT.

The V call is TRBV7-3, the J call TRBJ2-1; tentative D call: TRBD2 (6 bases). This CDR3 comprises 15 residues. Germline lookup yields CDR1 SGHTA and CDR2 FQGTGA. V lost 6 bases and J 1 base, leaving 13 bases between the germline ends. Here the CDR3 reads CASSARGNSYNEQFF. As DNA, the CDR3 is TGTGCCAGCAGTGCTCGGGGGAATTCCTACAATGAGCAGTTCTTC.

As regards this clone: The same CDR3 is also encoded by other DNA sequences in this sample. J is TRBJ1-5 and V is TRBV6-5; D is unclear. The germline V and J ends were trimmed by 4 bases and 0 bases, with 4 bases remaining between them. From germline, CDR1 is MNHEY and CDR2 SVGAGI. CDR3 length equals 13 residues. DNA for the CDR3: TGTGCCAGCAGTTCGGTTAGCAATCAGCCCCAGCATTTT. Protein sequence: CASSSVSNQPQHF.

The V and J genes are TRBV10-3 and TRBJ2-7; D gene uncertain. The V gene lost 2 bases and the J gene lost 4 bases, with 6 bases spanning the gap. CDR3 size: 12 residues. The germline V gene encodes CDR1 ENHRY and CDR2 SYGVKD. CDR3 in amino acids: CAISENGYEQYF. CDR3 DNA sequence: TGTGCCATCAGTGAGAACGGTTACGAGCAGTACTTC.

This chain links TRBV30 with TRBJ1-2; D possibly corresponds to TRBD1 (6 bases). The V and J ends lost 7 bases and 1 base respectively, with 10 bases between them. This CDR3 comprises 12 residues. Germline lookup yields CDR1 GTSNPN and CDR2 SVGIG (reference sequence). The CDR3 region has the DNA TGTGCCTCGGACAGAATTAACTATGGCTACACCTTC. It codes for CASDRINYGYTF.

This clone was recorded once. The chain carries TRBV7-2 and TRBJ1-1; 8 bases line up with TRBD1. The CDR3 extends over 15 amino acids. V dropped 5 bases and J dropped 6; count of bases not matched to a gene: 11. The germline CDR1 and CDR2 sequences are SGHTA and FQGNSA. CDR3 in amino acids: CASSPLLDRGPEAFF. CDR3 DNA sequence: TGTGCCAGCAGCCCGCTATTAGACAGGGGACCTGAAGCTTTCTTT.

The chain is built from TRBV5-5 and TRBJ2-3, with D perhaps TRBD2 (5 bases). Trimming took off 2 bases at V and 6 bases at J, with 13 bases between the two ends. The CDR3 has 14 residues. Germline V gives CDR1 SGHKS, CDR2 YYEKEE (reference sequence). The CDR3 protein is CASSFLASRDTQYF. In nucleotides, the CDR3 is TGTGCCAGCAGCTTCTTAGCGTCGCGGGATACGCAGTATTTT.

The rearrangement joins TRBV7-2 to TRBJ1-2, with D hard to call. The CDR3 totals 12 residues. CDR1 is SGHTA and CDR2 is FQGNSA in the germline V gene. V lost 5 bases and J lost 8, with 12 bases in between. The CDR3 region is CASSQARRGYTF. The DNA of the CDR3 is TGTGCCAGCAGCCAGGCCCGCCGGGGCTACACCTTC.

The V and J genes are TRBV20-1 and TRBJ2-1, with no clear D. V was cut by 2 bases and J by 5 bases, with 4 bases left in between. Germline CDR1 DFQATT, CDR2 SNEGSKA (reference sequence). The CDR3 consists of 11 residues. The CDR3 is CSARSDNEQFF. The CDR3 DNA reads as TGCAGTGCTAGATCAGACAATGAGCAGTTCTTC.

This chain uses TRBV7-3 with TRBJ1-4, with 7 bases identical to TRBD1. Per germline, CDR1 SGHTA and CDR2 FQGTGA. With 3 bases clipped from V and 0 bases from J, the junction kept 4 bases outside the gene matches. There are 16 residues in the CDR3. The CDR3 sequence: CASSFDRDATNEKLFF. CDR3 nucleotide sequence: TGTGCCAGCAGCTTTGACAGGGATGCAACTAATGAAAAACTGTTTTTT.

This clone was counted once. This chain connects TRBV7-9 to TRBJ1-3; tentatively, D is TRBD1 (6 bases). The V and J ends lost 9 bases and 0 bases respectively, with 12 bases between them. CDR1 and CDR2 from the germline V gene are SEHNR and FQNEAQ (reference sequence). The CDR3 loop spans 14 amino acids. Here the CDR3 DNA reads TGTGCCAGGGACAGAGTAGGCTCTGGAAACACCATATATTTT. This sequence encodes CARDRVGSGNTIYF.

This rearrangement joins TRBV6-5 to TRBJ2-3; D remains ambiguous. The length of the CDR3 is 14 residues. Trimming left V 2 bases short and J 1 base short, with 7 bases between. The germline V gene has CDR1 MNHEY and CDR2 SVGAGI. The CDR3 here is CASSYRVGTDTQYF. The CDR3 region has the DNA TGTGCCAGCAGTTACCGGGTAGGCACAGATACGCAGTATTTT.